The 15 T cell receptor beta chains in this list originate from one sample, sequenced in a study of breast tumors, draining lymph nodes, adjacent tissues (TCRdb year 2016). Libraries were built with multiplex PCR. TCRdb lists the instrument as Illumina HiSeq 2000. TCRdb itself trimmed the public reads at Q25 with fastp, ran MiXCR and retained productive beta chains. Each CDR3 protein appears once, grouped with its most common genes and DNA. For this sample the table gives approximately 45,000 distinct CDR3 sequences, of which about 21% were detected only once. The top ten hold about 8% of the sample. The material sequenced was breast tumor tissue. Every receptor here comes from a female donor with breast cancer. Some clones in this sample may be carry-over from other donors' samples.

The table lists this clonotype with many counts. V gene TRBV27 combines with J gene TRBJ2-1; D gene uncertain. This CDR3 has 12 residues. V dropped 7 bases and J dropped 0 bases, with 4 bases sitting between them. Germline CDR1 reads MNHEY; CDR2 reads SMNVEV (reference sequence). The CDR3 DNA reads as TGTGCCAGCACAAGCTCCTACAATGAGCAGTTCTTC. It codes for CASTSSYNEQFF.

This sequence joins TRBV20-1 and TRBJ1-6; D is unresolved. This CDR3 is built from 16 residues. Trimming pared 2 bases from V and 8 bases from J, leaving 19 bases between. Germline CDR1 DFQATT, CDR2 SNEGSKA (reference sequence). The chain's CDR3 is CSARPSGGRADSPLHF. The CDR3 DNA reads TGCAGTGCTAGACCTAGCGGAGGCAGAGCGGATTCACCCCTCCACTTT.

This clonotype came up many times. The chain links TRBV30 to TRBJ1-5; D is unclear. Germline values: CDR1 GTSNPN, CDR2 SVGIG (reference sequence). Trimming took off 5 bases at V and 2 bases at J, with 10 bases between the two ends. The CDR3 consists of 13 residues. Written as DNA, the CDR3 is TGTGCCTGGGACGTTGGGGGCAATCAGCCCCAGCATTTT. Its protein is CAWDVGGNQPQHF.

On this clonotype itself: One end of the junction is discordant with germline, which a read error may explain. CDR3 residues: CAISSSQVYERYF. The CDR3 coding sequence is TGTGCCATCAGTAGCTCCCAAGTTTACGAGCGGTACTTC. The rearrangement joins TRBV10-3 to TRBJ2-7; D not certain. Per germline, CDR1 ENHRY and CDR2 SYGVKD. There are 13 residues in the CDR3.

On this clonotype itself: The junction departs from the called germline gene at one end, perhaps through a read error. This sequence joins TRBV19 and TRBJ1-4, with 7 bases lining up with TRBD1. Germline CDR1 LNHDA, CDR2 SQIVND (reference sequence). The CDR3 is 15 residues long. The CDR3 coding sequence is TGTGCCAGTAGTCCCCTCGACAGGGCCATTGAAGAACTGTTTTTT. This codes for CASSPLDRAIEELFF.

This clonotype was picked up many times. The chain uses TRBV20-1 and TRBJ1-5, with 7 bases aligning to TRBD1. The trim removed 6 bases at V and 4 bases at J, leaving 12 bases unmatched. Looked up from germline, CDR1 is DFQATT and CDR2 is SNEGSKA (reference sequence). This CDR3 has 15 amino acids. For the CDR3, the DNA is TGCAGTGCCCGCCACCACGGGACAGCGAATCAGCCCCAGCATTTT. It codes for CSARHHGTANQPQHF.

This clonotype came up many times. The chain links TRBV3-1 to TRBJ2-7; 15 bases map to TRBD2. This CDR3 contains 18 residues. The ends lost 2 bases at V and 3 bases at J; junction bases unmatched: 8. CDR1 LGHDT and CDR2 YNNKEL come from the germline V gene (reference sequence). CDR3: CASSQIPPGLAGGYEQYF. In DNA, the CDR3 is TGTGCCAGCAGCCAAATCCCTCCGGGACTAGCGGGAGGCTACGAGCAGTACTTC.

This clonotype has at least ten counts. This chain connects TRBV24-1 to TRBJ2-2; unclear D gene. The germline CDR1 and CDR2 sequences are KGHDR and SFDVKD. This CDR3 has 13 residues. Trimming took off 1 base at V and 4 bases at J, with 3 bases between the two ends. This chain's CDR3 is CATSDLSTGELFF. The CDR3 DNA reads TGTGCCACCAGTGATTTATCCACCGGGGAGCTGTTTTTT.

V is TRBV19 and J is TRBJ2-3; no definite D call. CDR3 length: 16 amino acids. V was shortened by 4 bases and J by 3 bases, with 17 bases between the two germline ends. Germline V lookup: CDR1 LNHDA, CDR2 SQIVND (reference sequence). The CDR3 loop reads CASSKDGERWTDTQYF. The DNA for the CDR3 is TGTGCCAGTAGTAAAGACGGAGAACGATGGACAGATACGCAGTATTTT.

This clonotype was recorded once. This clone may be a read error of a much larger clone one base away. The genes are TRBV9 and TRBJ1-5; a weak D match, TRBD1 (5 bases). The germline V gene encodes CDR1 SGDLS and CDR2 YYNGEE. The ends were cut back, 0 bases at V and 7 bases at J, with 11 bases in the middle. This CDR3 region has 14 residues. The DNA for the CDR3 is TGTGCCAGCAGCGTAGAGGGGTTTGCCCAGCCCCAGCATTTT. Protein sequence: CASSVEGFAQPQHF.

There are many counts of this clonotype. The chain recombines TRBV30 with TRBJ1-2, with a tentative D call TRBD1 (5 bases). Germline CDR1 and CDR2: GTSNPN and SVGIG (reference sequence). The CDR3 runs to 14 residues. Between the trimmed V and J ends, which lost 4 bases and 2 bases, there was a span of 14 bases. CDR3 bases: TGTGCCTGGATGCCGGGGGTGCTCAACTATGGCTACACCTTC. It translates to CAWMPGVLNYGYTF.

The chain is built from TRBV27 and TRBJ2-4, with TRBD2 identical over 8 bases. The V and J ends lost 5 bases and 2 bases, in that order; junction bases with no gene match: 5. Germline CDR1 and CDR2: MNHEY and SMNVEV (reference sequence). This CDR3 has 15 amino acids. In nucleotides, the CDR3 is TGTGCCAGCAGTCTCATAGCGGGATCCAAAAACATTCAGTACTTC. Translation gives CASSLIAGSKNIQYF.

This clonotype was detected ten times or more. This chain uses TRBV5-8 with TRBJ2-7; D tentatively fits TRBD1 or TRBD2 (5 bases each). This CDR3 contains 15 residues. V lost 4 bases to trimming and J lost 0 bases, with 14 bases between them. Looked up from germline, CDR1 is SGHTS and CDR2 is YDEGEE. The CDR3 coding sequence is TGTGCCAGCAGCCCCCGGGGCATGAGCTCCTACGAGCAGTACTTC. Translation gives CASSPRGMSSYEQYF. Full variable domain (missing parts from reference TRBV5-8 and TRBJ2-7): EAGVTQSPTHLIKTRGQQATLRCSPISGHTSVYWYQQALGLGLQFLLWYDEGEERNRGNFPPRFSGRQFPNYSSELNVNALELEDSALYLCASSPRGMSSYEQYFGPGTRLTVT.

This clonotype has at least ten counts. The chain carries TRBV4-1 and TRBJ2-5; TRBD2 aligns across 11 bases. The CDR3 covers 17 residues. Trimming took 0 bases from V and 1 from J; bases not matched to a gene: 4. The germline gives CDR1 MGHRA, CDR2 YSYEKL. The CDR3: CASSQDVAGGPQETQYF. The CDR3 nucleotides are TGCGCCAGCAGCCAAGATGTAGCGGGGGGGCCCCAAGAGACCCAGTACTTC.

This clonotype showed up many times. The chain employs TRBV7-7 and TRBJ2-2; no definite D call. The CDR3 runs 14 residues. The V end was cut by 5 bases, the J end by 4 bases, with 11 bases between. Looked up from germline, CDR1 is SSHAT and CDR2 is FNYEAQ (reference sequence). The CDR3 is CASSQEGFTGELFF. As DNA, the CDR3 is TGTGCCAGCAGCCAAGAAGGTTTCACCGGGGAGCTGTTTTTT.